These 9 T cell receptor beta chains originate from one sample sequenced in a study of CD8 T cells in Susac syndrome. RNA was extracted with the RNeasy kit, and a quantity of about 0.45 to 1 ug was reverse transcribed using random hexamers. TCRdb fed the immunoSEQ multiplex PCR reads into MiXCR, producing one record per CDR3 protein. The profile covers approximately 110,000 distinct CDR3 sequences, with just under 95% appearing a single time and 0.065% to 0.09% taken by the ten largest. What was sequenced was CD4+ T cells from PBMCs. Receptors originate from a human donor in good health.

This clonotype was counted a few times. V usage is TRBV7-2 and J usage is TRBJ1-5; a possible D gene is TRBD1 (5 bases). The CDR3 consists of 14 residues. Per germline, CDR1 SGHTA and CDR2 FQGNSA. V was clipped by 0 bases and J by 5 bases, with 8 bases between them. CDR3 bases: TGTGCCAGCAGCTTAGCCGGGGGGGATCAGCCCCAGCATTTT. It specifies CASSLAGGDQPQHF.

The CDR3 spells CASDTVRRGRLPSSYNEQFF. The CDR3, as DNA: TGTGCCAGCGACACGGTTAGGCGCGGGAGGCTTCCAAGCTCCTACAATGAGCAGTTCTTC. V is TRBV6-2 or TRBV6-3 and J is TRBJ2-1; the match to TRBD2 covers 8 bases. Germline values: CDR1 MNHEY, CDR2 SVGEGT. V was clipped by 8 bases and J by 0 bases; unmatched bases: 21. The CDR3 is made up of 20 amino acids.

The chain carries TRBV15 and TRBJ2-5, with 11 nucleotides matching TRBD1. After removal of 2 bases from V and 3 bases from J, the junction contained 2 bases not matched to a gene. Germline V gives CDR1 LNHNV, CDR2 YYDKDF (reference sequence). The CDR3 is 15 residues long. CDR3 loop: CATSRLGQGEETQYF. The DNA of the CDR3 is TGTGCCACCAGCAGATTGGGACAGGGGGAAGAGACCCAGTACTTC.

V and J are TRBV5-1 and TRBJ1-1; D is ambiguous. This CDR3 region has 13 residues. Germline lookup yields CDR1 SGHRS and CDR2 YFSETQ. V was clipped by 1 base and J by 8 bases, with 12 bases between them. The chain's CDR3 is CASSLSGRAEAFF. CDR3 DNA: TGCGCCAGCAGCTTGTCAGGAAGGGCGGAAGCTTTCTTT.

This rearrangement joins TRBV19 to TRBJ1-2, with a tentative D call TRBD1 (5 bases). Deletions cut 9 bases from V and 3 bases from J, with 17 bases between. This CDR3 is built from 14 residues. Germline CDR1 is LNHDA and CDR2 is SQIVND (reference sequence). The CDR3 spells CASLGPTGDYGYTF. The CDR3 nucleotides are TGTGCCAGCCTGGGTCCCACGGGGGACTATGGCTACACCTTC.

The chain carries TRBV24-1 and TRBJ2-1; the match to TRBD2 covers 7 bases. CDR1 is KGHDR and CDR2 is SFDVKD in the germline V gene. After removal of 9 bases from V and 0 bases from J, the junction contained 4 bases not matched to a gene. CDR3 size: 14 residues. This CDR3 is CATSGGSSYNEQFF. In DNA, the CDR3 is TGTGCCACCTCCGGCGGGAGCTCCTACAATGAGCAGTTCTTC.

This clonotype was counted once. This chain uses TRBV20-1 with TRBJ1-1; 12 bases fit TRBD1. Germline CDR1 reads DFQATT; CDR2 reads SNEGSKA (reference sequence). After removal of 1 base from V and 4 bases from J, the junction contained 10 bases not matched to a gene. This CDR3 is 17 amino acids long. The CDR3 nucleotides read TGCAGTGCTAGAGGCCGGGACAGGGGGCGTTTGGGCACTGAAGCTTTCTTT. This translates into CSARGRDRGRLGTEAFF.

The rearrangement links TRBV20-1 to TRBJ1-2; D is undetermined. This CDR3 is built from 15 residues. V lost 6 bases to trimming and J lost 6 bases, with 23 bases between them. Germline V lookup: CDR1 DFQATT, CDR2 SNEGSKA (reference sequence). CDR3 amino acids: CSAPAWAWEDDGYTF. In DNA form, the CDR3 reads TGCAGTGCCCCAGCCTGGGCCTGGGAGGATGATGGCTACACCTTC.

The J gene is TRBJ1-2, the V gene TRBV6-6; possibly TRBD1 for D (6 bases). The CDR3 sequence is 14 residues long. Trimming stripped 6 bases from V and 4 bases from J, with 15 bases between. Germline V lookup: CDR1 MNHNY, CDR2 SVGAGI (reference sequence). The chain's CDR3 is CASRPRDTVYGYTF. CDR3 DNA sequence: TGTGCCAGCAGACCCCGGGACACCGTCTATGGCTACACCTTC.